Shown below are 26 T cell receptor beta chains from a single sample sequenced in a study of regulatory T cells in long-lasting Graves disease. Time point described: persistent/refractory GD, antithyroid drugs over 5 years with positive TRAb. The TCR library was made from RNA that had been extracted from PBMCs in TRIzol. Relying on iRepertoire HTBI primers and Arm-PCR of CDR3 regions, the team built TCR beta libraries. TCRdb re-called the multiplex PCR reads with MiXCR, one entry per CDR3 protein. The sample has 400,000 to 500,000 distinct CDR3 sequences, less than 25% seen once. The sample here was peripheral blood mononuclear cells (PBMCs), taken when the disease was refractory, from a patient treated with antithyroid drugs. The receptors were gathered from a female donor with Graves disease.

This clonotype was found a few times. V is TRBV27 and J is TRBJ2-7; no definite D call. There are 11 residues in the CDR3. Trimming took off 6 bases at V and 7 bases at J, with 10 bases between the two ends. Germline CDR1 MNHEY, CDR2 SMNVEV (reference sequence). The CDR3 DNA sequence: TGTGCCAGCAGCTTACATACGGAGCAGTACTTC. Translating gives CASSLHTEQYF.

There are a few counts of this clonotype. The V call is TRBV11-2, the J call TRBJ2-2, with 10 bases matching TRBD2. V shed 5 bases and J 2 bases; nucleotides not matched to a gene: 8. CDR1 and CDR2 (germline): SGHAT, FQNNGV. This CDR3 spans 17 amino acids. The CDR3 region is CASSSGGGLTNTGELFF. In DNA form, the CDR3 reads TGTGCCAGCAGCAGCGGGGGGGGACTAACAAACACCGGGGAGCTGTTTTTT.

Here the CDR3 DNA reads TGCAGCGGACAGGGGGGGAACACCGGGGAGCTGTTTTTT. Its protein product is CSGQGGNTGELFF. The chain has TRBV29-1 and TRBJ2-2, with 9 nucleotides matching TRBD1. Trimming at V came to 7 bases and at J to 1 base, leaving 1 base not matched to a gene. The CDR3 covers 13 residues. Looked up from germline, CDR1 is SQVTM and CDR2 is ANQGSEA.

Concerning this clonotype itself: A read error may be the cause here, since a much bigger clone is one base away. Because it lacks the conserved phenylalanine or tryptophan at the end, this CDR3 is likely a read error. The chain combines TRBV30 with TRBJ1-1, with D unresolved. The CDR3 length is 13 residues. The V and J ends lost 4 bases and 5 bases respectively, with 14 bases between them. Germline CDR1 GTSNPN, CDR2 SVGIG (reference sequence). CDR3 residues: CAWTLRVGTEAFL. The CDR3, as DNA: TGTGCCTGGACTTTGAGGGTTGGGACTGAAGCTTTCCTT.

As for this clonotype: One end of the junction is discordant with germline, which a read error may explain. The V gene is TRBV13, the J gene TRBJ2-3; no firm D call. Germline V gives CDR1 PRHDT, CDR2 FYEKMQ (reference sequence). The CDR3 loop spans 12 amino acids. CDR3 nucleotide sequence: TGTACCAGCAGCCCTACCACAGATACGCAGTATTTT. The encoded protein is CTSSPTTDTQYF.

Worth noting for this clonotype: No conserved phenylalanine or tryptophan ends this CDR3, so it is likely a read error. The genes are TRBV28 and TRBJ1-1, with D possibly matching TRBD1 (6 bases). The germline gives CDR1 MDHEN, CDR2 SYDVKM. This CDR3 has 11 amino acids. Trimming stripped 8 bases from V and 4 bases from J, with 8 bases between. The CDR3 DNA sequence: TGTGCCAGCCGCAGGGGCACTGAAGCTTTCTCT. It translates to CASRRGTEAFS.

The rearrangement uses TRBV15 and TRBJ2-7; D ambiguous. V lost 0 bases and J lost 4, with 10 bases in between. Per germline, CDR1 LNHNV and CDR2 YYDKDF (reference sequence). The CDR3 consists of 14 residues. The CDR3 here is CATSREGQIYEQYF. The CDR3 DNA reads TGTGCCACCAGCAGAGAGGGTCAGATTTACGAGCAGTACTTC.

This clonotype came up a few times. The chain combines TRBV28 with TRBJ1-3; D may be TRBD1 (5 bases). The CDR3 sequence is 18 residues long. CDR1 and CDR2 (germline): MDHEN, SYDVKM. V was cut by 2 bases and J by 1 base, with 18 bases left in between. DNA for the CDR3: TGTGCCAGCAGTTTAATAGGGGCCAGAGGTCCATCTGGAAACACCATATATTTT. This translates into CASSLIGARGPSGNTIYF.

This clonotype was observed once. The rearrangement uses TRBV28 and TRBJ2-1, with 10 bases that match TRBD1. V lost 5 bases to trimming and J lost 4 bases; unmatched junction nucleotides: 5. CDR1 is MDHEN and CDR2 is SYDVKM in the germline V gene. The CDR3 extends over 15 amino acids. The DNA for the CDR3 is TGTGCCAGCAGTGGAGGGACAGGGGCGTACAATGAGCAGTTCTTC. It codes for CASSGGTGAYNEQFF.

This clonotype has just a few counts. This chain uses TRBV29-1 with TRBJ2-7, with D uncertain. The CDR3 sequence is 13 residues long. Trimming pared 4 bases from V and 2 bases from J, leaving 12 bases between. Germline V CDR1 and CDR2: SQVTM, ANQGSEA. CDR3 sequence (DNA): TGCAGCGTTGTGGAAGTTGGGACCTACGAGCAGTACTTC. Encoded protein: CSVVEVGTYEQYF.

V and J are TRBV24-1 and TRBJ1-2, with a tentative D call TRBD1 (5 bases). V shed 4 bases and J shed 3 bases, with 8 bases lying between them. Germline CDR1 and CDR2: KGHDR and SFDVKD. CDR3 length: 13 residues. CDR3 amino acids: CATSETGYYGYTF. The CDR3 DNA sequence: TGTGCCACCAGTGAAACAGGATACTATGGCTACACCTTC.

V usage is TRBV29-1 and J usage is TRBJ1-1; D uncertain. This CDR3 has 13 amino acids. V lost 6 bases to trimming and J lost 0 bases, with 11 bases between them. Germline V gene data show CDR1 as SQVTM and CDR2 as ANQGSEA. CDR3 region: CSVTKGLNTEAFF. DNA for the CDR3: TGCAGCGTCACTAAAGGCTTGAACACTGAAGCTTTCTTT.

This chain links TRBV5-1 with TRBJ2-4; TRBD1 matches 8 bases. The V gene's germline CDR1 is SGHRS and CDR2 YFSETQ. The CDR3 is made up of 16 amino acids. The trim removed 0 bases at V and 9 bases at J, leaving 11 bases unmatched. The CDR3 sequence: CASSLGLGQGGGIQYF. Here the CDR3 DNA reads TGCGCCAGCAGCTTGGGATTAGGACAGGGTGGAGGCATTCAGTACTTC. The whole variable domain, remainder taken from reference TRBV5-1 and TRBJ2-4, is KAGVTQTPRYLIKTRGQQVTLSCSPISGHRSVSWYQQTPGQGLQFLFEYFSETQRNKGNFPGRFSGRQFSNSRSEMNVSTLELGDSALYLCASSLGLGQGGGIQYFGAGTRLSVL.

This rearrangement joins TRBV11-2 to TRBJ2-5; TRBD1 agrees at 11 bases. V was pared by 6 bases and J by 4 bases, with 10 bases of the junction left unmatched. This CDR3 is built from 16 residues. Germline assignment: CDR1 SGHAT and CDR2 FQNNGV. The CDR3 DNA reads TGTGCCAGCAGTCCAGGGGACAGGGGGATCGGAGAGACCCAGTACTTC. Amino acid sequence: CASSPGDRGIGETQYF.

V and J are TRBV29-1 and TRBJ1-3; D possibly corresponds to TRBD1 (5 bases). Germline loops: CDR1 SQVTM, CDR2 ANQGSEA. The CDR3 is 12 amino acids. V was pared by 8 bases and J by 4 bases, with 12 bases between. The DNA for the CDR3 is TGCAGCTATGGGGGGTCAGGAAACACCATATATTTT. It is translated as CSYGGSGNTIYF.

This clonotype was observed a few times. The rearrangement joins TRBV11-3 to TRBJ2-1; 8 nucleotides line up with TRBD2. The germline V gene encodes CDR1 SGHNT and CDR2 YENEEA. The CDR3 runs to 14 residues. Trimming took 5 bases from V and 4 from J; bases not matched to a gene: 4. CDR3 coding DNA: TGTGCCAGCAGCCCGGGAGGGGTATACAATGAGCAGTTCTTC. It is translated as CASSPGGVYNEQFF.

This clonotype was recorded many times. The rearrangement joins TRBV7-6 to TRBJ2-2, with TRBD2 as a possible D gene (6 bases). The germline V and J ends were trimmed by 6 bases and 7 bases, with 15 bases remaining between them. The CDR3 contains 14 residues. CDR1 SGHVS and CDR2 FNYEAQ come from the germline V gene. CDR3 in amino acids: CASRPGGGDGELFF. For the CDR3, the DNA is TGTGCCAGCAGACCTGGAGGAGGGGACGGGGAGCTGTTTTTT. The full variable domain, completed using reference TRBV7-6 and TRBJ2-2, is GAGVSQSPRYKVTKRGQDVALRCDPISGHVSLYWYRQALGQGPEFLTYFNYEAQQDKSGLPNDRFSAERPEGSISTLTIQRTEQRDSAMYRCASRPGGGDGELFFGEGSRLTVL.

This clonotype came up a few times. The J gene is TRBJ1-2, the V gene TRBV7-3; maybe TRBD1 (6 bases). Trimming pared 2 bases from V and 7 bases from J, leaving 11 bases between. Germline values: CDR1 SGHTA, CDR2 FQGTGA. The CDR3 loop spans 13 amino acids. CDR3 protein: CASSLDRLGGYTF. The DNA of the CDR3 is TGTGCCAGCAGCTTAGACAGGCTGGGTGGCTACACCTTC.

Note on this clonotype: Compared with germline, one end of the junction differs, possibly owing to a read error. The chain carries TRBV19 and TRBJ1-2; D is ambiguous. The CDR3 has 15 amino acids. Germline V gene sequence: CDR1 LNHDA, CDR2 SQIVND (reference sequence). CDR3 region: CASSIVAGSSYGFTF. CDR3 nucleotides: TGTGCCAGTAGTATAGTAGCGGGGTCCTCCTATGGCTTCACCTTC.

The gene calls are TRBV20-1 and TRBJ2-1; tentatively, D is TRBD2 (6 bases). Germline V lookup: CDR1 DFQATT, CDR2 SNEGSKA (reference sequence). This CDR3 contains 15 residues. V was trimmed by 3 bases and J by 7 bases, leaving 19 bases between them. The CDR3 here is CSASAGTPPVNEQFF. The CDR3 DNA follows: TGCAGTGCTAGTGCCGGGACTCCGCCAGTAAATGAGCAGTTCTTC.

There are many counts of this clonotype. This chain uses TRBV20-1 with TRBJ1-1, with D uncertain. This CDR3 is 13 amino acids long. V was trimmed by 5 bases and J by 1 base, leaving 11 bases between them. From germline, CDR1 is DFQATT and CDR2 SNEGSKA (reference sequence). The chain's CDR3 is CSAVWAENTEAFF. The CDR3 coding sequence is TGCAGTGCTGTCTGGGCAGAGAACACTGAAGCTTTCTTT.

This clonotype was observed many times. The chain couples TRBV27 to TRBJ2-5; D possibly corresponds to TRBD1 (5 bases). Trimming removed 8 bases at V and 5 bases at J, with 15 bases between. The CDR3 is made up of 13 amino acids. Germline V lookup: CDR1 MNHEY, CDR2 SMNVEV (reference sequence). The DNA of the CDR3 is TGTGCCAGCTCACTCAGGGTTCAGGAGACCCAGTACTTC. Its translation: CASSLRVQETQYF.

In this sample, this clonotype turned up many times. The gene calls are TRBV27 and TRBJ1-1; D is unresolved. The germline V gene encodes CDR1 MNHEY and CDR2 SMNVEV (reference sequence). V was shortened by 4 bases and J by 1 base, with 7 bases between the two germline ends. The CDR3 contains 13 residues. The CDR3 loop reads CASSWNWNTEAFF. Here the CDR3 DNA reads TGTGCCAGCAGTTGGAACTGGAACACTGAAGCTTTCTTT.

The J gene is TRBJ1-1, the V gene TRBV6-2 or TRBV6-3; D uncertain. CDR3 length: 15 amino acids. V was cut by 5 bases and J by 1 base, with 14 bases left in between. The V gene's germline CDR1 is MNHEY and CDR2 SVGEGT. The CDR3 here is CASSPQERGNTEAFF. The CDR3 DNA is TGTGCCAGCAGTCCTCAGGAGAGAGGGAACACTGAAGCTTTCTTT.

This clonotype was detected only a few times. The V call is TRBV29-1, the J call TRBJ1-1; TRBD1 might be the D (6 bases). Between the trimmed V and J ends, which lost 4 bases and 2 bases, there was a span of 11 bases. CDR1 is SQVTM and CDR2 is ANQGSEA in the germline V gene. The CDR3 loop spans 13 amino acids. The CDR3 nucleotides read TGCAGCGTTGGGGGACAACTTAACACTGAAGCTTTCTTT. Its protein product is CSVGGQLNTEAFF.

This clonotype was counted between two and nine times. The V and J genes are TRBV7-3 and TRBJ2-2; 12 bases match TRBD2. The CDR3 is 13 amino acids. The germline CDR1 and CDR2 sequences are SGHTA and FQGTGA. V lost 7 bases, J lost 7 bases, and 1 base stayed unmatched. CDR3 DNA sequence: TGTGCCAGCACGACTAGCGGGAGCGGGGAGCTGTTTTTT. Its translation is CASTTSGSGELFF.